Shown below are 20 T cell receptor beta chains from a single sample sequenced in a study of neurological immune-mediated disorders. The time point was: longitudinal time-point 2. TCRdb reanalysed the 5' RACE reads using MiXCR and keeps one entry per CDR3 protein. The data hold about 60,000 distinct CDR3 sequences, with about 10% observed a single time. The sample was PBMCs. The source is a man aged 30 to 45 in good health.

At least ten counts were recorded for this clonotype. This chain uses TRBV20-1 with TRBJ1-1; no reliable D call. This CDR3 region has 14 residues. Germline CDR1 is DFQATT and CDR2 is SNEGSKA (reference sequence). V lost 5 bases and J 1 base, leaving 14 bases between the germline ends. The CDR3 sequence is CSAHKTDGNTEAFF. CDR3 DNA sequence: TGCAGTGCTCATAAAACGGACGGGAACACTGAAGCTTTCTTT.

The table lists this clonotype with many counts. This chain joins TRBV20-1 and TRBJ1-5, with a tentative D call TRBD1 (5 bases). V lost 7 bases to trimming and J lost 0 bases, with 13 bases between them. CDR1 and CDR2 from the germline V gene are DFQATT and SNEGSKA (reference sequence). This CDR3 spans 14 amino acids. CDR3 sequence (DNA): TGCAGTGGTTCCGGGGGATTTAGCAATCAGCCCCAGCATTTT. It codes for CSGSGGFSNQPQHF.

This clonotype was seen at least ten times. The V call is TRBV7-3, the J call TRBJ2-1; 8 bases line up with TRBD2. This CDR3 region has 14 residues. V was pared by 6 bases and J by 5 bases, with 6 bases of the junction left unmatched. CDR1 and CDR2 from the germline V gene are SGHTA and FQGTGA. CDR3 residues: CASSFSGINNEQFF. The CDR3, as DNA: TGTGCCAGCAGTTTTAGCGGGATTAACAATGAGCAGTTCTTC. The entire variable domain, with the rest obtained from reference TRBV7-3 and TRBJ2-1, is as follows: GAGVSQTPSNKVTEKGKYVELRCDPISGHTALYWYRQSLGQGPEFLIYFQGTGAADDSGLPNDRFFAVRPEGSVSTLKIQRTERGDSAVYLCASSFSGINNEQFFGPGTRLTVL.

The table lists this clonotype with many counts. V and J are TRBV10-3 and TRBJ2-3, with TRBD1 identical over 9 bases. Germline assignment: CDR1 ENHRY and CDR2 SYGVKD. This CDR3 is 16 amino acids long. Trimming removed 0 bases from V and 1 base from J; junction bases left unmatched: 2. The CDR3 bases are TGTGCCATCAGTGAGTCAACAGGGGGCGGCACAGATACGCAGTATTTT. Its protein product is CAISESTGGGTDTQYF.

This clonotype has only a few counts. At one end the junction does not follow the germline gene, possibly because of a read error. The V call is TRBV6-1, the J call TRBJ1-2; D remains ambiguous. In germline, CDR1 is MNHNS, CDR2 SASEGT. This CDR3 contains 13 residues. The CDR3 sequence is CASSEALRGGDTF. The CDR3 nucleotides read TGTGCCAGCAGTGAAGCGCTTCGGGGTGGCGACACCTTC.

This clonotype was seen many times. The chain links TRBV11-2 to TRBJ2-5; 7 positions agree with TRBD1. Germline V gene data show CDR1 as SGHAT and CDR2 as FQNNGV. This CDR3 has 14 residues. V lost 3 bases to trimming and J lost 4 bases; unmatched junction nucleotides: 5. In DNA, the CDR3 is TGTGCCAGCAGCTTTACGACAGGGTCAGAGACCCAGTACTTC. Translation: CASSFTTGSETQYF.

In DNA form, the CDR3 reads TGTGCCAGCAGCCCCCGGACAGACTTCGTTGGTGATACGCAGTATTTT. This codes for CASSPRTDFVGDTQYF. The rearrangement uses TRBV9 and TRBJ2-3; a possible D gene is TRBD1 (6 bases). This CDR3 contains 16 residues. The germline V gene has CDR1 SGDLS and CDR2 YYNGEE. V was pared by 4 bases and J by 6 bases, with 21 bases between.

Ten or more counts support this clonotype. CDR3 sequence (DNA): TGCGCCAGCAGCTTCTCTAGCGGGAGCACAGATACGCAGTATTTT. Protein product: CASSFSSGSTDTQYF. The chain is built from TRBV5-1 and TRBJ2-3; TRBD2 aligns across 8 bases. The CDR3 sequence is 15 residues long. V lost 2 bases and J lost 0; bases outside the gene matches: 2. Germline assignment: CDR1 SGHRS and CDR2 YFSETQ.

This clonotype was counted at least ten times. The chain carries TRBV27 and TRBJ1-5; a weak D match, TRBD1 (5 bases). The CDR3 consists of 14 residues. V lost 3 bases, J lost 7 bases, and 13 bases lay in between. The germline V gene encodes CDR1 MNHEY and CDR2 SMNVEV (reference sequence). In DNA, the CDR3 is TGTGCCAGCAGTTTGTCTCAGGGCCGCCAGCCCCAGCATTTT. It encodes CASSLSQGRQPQHF.

V and J are TRBV3-1 and TRBJ2-7; the match to TRBD1 covers 8 bases. The CDR3 totals 17 residues. The germline V gene has CDR1 LGHDT and CDR2 YNNKEL (reference sequence). V trimming: 0 bases; J trimming: 5 bases; junction bases outside the gene matches: 12. In DNA form, the CDR3 reads TGTGCCAGCAGCCAAGATCGTGGGACAGGTTGGCTCAACGAGCAGTACTTC. Its protein product is CASSQDRGTGWLNEQYF.

The sample holds many counts of this clonotype. The rearrangement links TRBV18 to TRBJ2-1; 9 positions agree with TRBD2. Trimming took 4 bases from V and 5 from J; bases not matched to a gene: 15. This CDR3 comprises 18 residues. The V gene's germline CDR1 is KGHSH and CDR2 LQKENI. CDR3 residues: CASSRVQALAGTNNEQFF. CDR3 in DNA: TGTGCCAGCTCACGGGTTCAGGCCCTAGCGGGAACGAACAATGAGCAGTTCTTC.

This clonotype was seen many times. The chain is built from TRBV27 and TRBJ1-2, with TRBD1 as a possible D gene (5 bases). Trimming took 8 bases from V and 3 from J, leaving 16 bases between them. CDR3 length: 14 amino acids. From germline, CDR1 is MNHEY and CDR2 SMNVEV (reference sequence). CDR3 bases: TGTGCCAGCCCCCCGCCGGGACGACACTATGGCTACACCTTC. Protein product: CASPPPGRHYGYTF.

This chain links TRBV5-1 with TRBJ1-5, with D unclear. The CDR3 covers 14 residues. Per germline, CDR1 SGHRS and CDR2 YFSETQ. The V gene lost 0 bases and the J gene lost 6 bases, with 10 bases spanning the gap. As DNA, the CDR3 is TGCGCCAGCAGCTTGGAAGGCCAGAGTCAGCCCCAGCATTTT. It translates to CASSLEGQSQPQHF.

There are many counts of this clonotype. The chain joins TRBV20-1 to TRBJ2-5; no firm D call. Trimming shortened V by 0 bases and J by 2 bases, and 10 bases separated the two germline ends. Germline V gene data show CDR1 as DFQATT and CDR2 as SNEGSKA (reference sequence). The CDR3 is 14 amino acids. The CDR3 spells CSARDKASQETQYF. The CDR3 DNA reads TGCAGTGCTAGAGATAAGGCTAGTCAAGAGACCCAGTACTTC.

The rearrangement joins TRBV27 to TRBJ2-4; 8 bases fit TRBD1. Unmatched junction bases numbered 4, after V lost 3 bases and J lost 6 bases. This CDR3 contains 14 residues. CDR1 and CDR2 (germline): MNHEY, SMNVEV (reference sequence). CDR3 in amino acids: CASSFGTGLNIQYF. The DNA of the CDR3 is TGTGCCAGCAGTTTCGGGACAGGTTTAAACATTCAGTACTTC.

In this sample, this clonotype turned up many times. This sequence joins TRBV27 and TRBJ2-3, with D unresolved. V was cut by 8 bases and J by 4 bases, with 10 bases left in between. Per germline, CDR1 MNHEY and CDR2 SMNVEV (reference sequence). CDR3 length: 12 amino acids. Here the CDR3 reads CASSIGPDTQYF. CDR3 DNA sequence: TGTGCCAGCTCAATCGGGCCAGATACGCAGTATTTT.

There are many counts of this clonotype. This chain joins TRBV7-2 and TRBJ2-1, with D possibly being TRBD1 (7 bases). Germline lookup yields CDR1 SGHTA and CDR2 FQGNSA. The V end was cut by 5 bases, the J end by 3 bases, with 14 bases between. CDR3 length equals 15 residues. The CDR3 protein is CASSPEGQSYNEQFF. CDR3 nucleotides: TGTGCCAGCAGCCCGGAGGGACAGAGCTACAATGAGCAGTTCTTC.

This clonotype came up many times. This chain uses TRBV29-1 with TRBJ2-3; 7 bases match TRBD1. This CDR3 contains 12 residues. Germline CDR1 reads SQVTM; CDR2 reads ANQGSEA. CDR3 sequence: CSSGTDTDTQYF. The CDR3, as DNA: TGCAGTTCCGGGACAGACACAGATACGCAGTATTTT.

This clonotype was observed at least ten times. This chain joins TRBV7-2 and TRBJ2-3; 9 bases match TRBD2. V dropped 2 bases and J dropped 2; count of bases not matched to a gene: 2. CDR3 size: 15 residues. CDR1 and CDR2 (germline): SGHTA, FQGNSA. The CDR3 nucleotides are TGTGCCAGCAGCTTACTAGCGGGATCCACAGATACGCAGTATTTT. It is translated as CASSLLAGSTDTQYF.

This clonotype was recorded many times. This chain connects TRBV27 to TRBJ2-3; 10 positions match TRBD1. The CDR3 runs to 17 residues. Germline trimming cut 4 bases from V and 3 bases from J; bases unmatched to any gene: 10. CDR1 MNHEY and CDR2 SMNVEV come from the germline V gene (reference sequence). CDR3 protein: CASSSYPGTGVTDTQYF. The CDR3 DNA reads TGTGCCAGCAGTTCTTACCCCGGGACAGGGGTAACAGATACGCAGTATTTT.